The clone carrying this T cell receptor (beta chain) was seen only once. Its specificity is unknown. Germline assignment: CDR1 LNHNV and CDR2 YYDKDF (reference sequence). The ends were cut back, 0 bases at V and 0 bases at J, with 27 bases in the middle. This CDR3 has 22 residues. This sample stems from a study of Tregs in tolerant kidney transplant recipients. Whole-study findings and limits: In tolerant patients, donor-specific Tregs outgrew total Tregs, suggesting antigen-driven expansion.

Measured with immunoSEQ multiplex PCR; TCRdb has only the in-frame clones, and not every one. The sample lists about 64,000 clones; under 98% were seen once. This chain joins TRBV15 and TRBJ2-4, with D possibly being TRBD2 (6 bases). The material sequenced was Tregs from blood, taken before the transplant. The sequence came from a human donor who received a combined kidney and bone marrow transplant. The CDR3 DNA follows: TGTGCCACCAGCAGAGATCCCTCCACCTACGCGGGAAGGGTCCTAGCCAAAAACATTCAGTACTTC. This translates into CATSRDPSTYAGRVLAKNIQYF. Based on the CDR3 plus reference TRBV15 and TRBJ2-4, the full variable domain is DAMVIQNPRYQVTQFGKPVTLSCSQTLNHNVMYWYQQKSSQAPKLLFHYYDKDFNNEADTPDNFQSRRPNTSFCFLDIRSPGLGDTAMYLCATSRDPSTYAGRVLAKNIQYFGAGTRLSVL.